The 14 T cell receptor beta chains below were found in one sample sequenced in a study of persistence of HIV-infected CD4 T cells. These receptors are not linked to any known antigen. An overlapping HIV-1 Gag peptide pool stimulated these cells at 0.95 to 1 ug/peptide/mL. Responding CD4+ T cells were sorted by upregulation of both CD40 ligand and CD69. The immunoSEQ assay was version 4, run in survey mode. Repertoires were generated with immunoSEQ multiplex PCR, while TCRdb's copy carries only in-frame clones and drops some. This sample has 25,000 to 35,000 clones, with roughly three quarters found just once. The sequenced sample was CD4+ T cells sorted from PBMCs after roughly 19-hour stimulation, obtained from a patient who received antiretroviral therapy. The receptors were gathered from an adult man with HIV who was CMV-seropositive.

The chain uses TRBV2 and TRBJ1-5, with unresolved D. CDR1 and CDR2 from the germline V gene are SNHLY and FYNNEI. The CDR3 spans 14 residues. The germline V and J ends were trimmed by 7 bases and 0 bases, with 10 bases remaining between them. CDR3 DNA: TGTGCCAGCACCAGAAGGAATAGCAATCAGCCCCAGCATTTT. Protein product: CASTRRNSNQPQHF.

The chain is built from TRBV30 and TRBJ1-3, with D unclear. Germline CDR1 and CDR2: GTSNPN and SVGIG (reference sequence). V lost 3 bases, J lost 3 bases, and 9 bases lay in between. The CDR3 consists of 13 residues. The CDR3 is CAWSSDRGNTIYF. CDR3 DNA sequence: TGTGCCTGGAGCAGTGACCGTGGAAACACCATATATTTT.

J is TRBJ2-2 and V is TRBV15; D perhaps matches TRBD1 (6 bases). V lost 1 base, J lost 5 bases, and 8 bases lay in between. CDR1 is LNHNV, CDR2 YYDKDF, per germline (reference sequence). This CDR3 has 14 amino acids. CDR3 sequence: CATSRARGTGELFF. DNA of the CDR3: TGTGCCACCAGCAGAGCCAGGGGAACCGGGGAGCTGTTTTTT.

This sequence joins TRBV7-2 and TRBJ1-2, with D possibly being TRBD1 (5 bases). Germline V CDR1 and CDR2: SGHTA, FQGNSA. The V gene lost 1 base and the J gene lost 7 bases, with 10 bases spanning the gap. There are 13 residues in the CDR3. The CDR3 loop reads CASSLGGGTGYTF. CDR3 nucleotides: TGTGCCAGCAGCTTAGGGGGAGGGACTGGCTACACCTTC.

The chain recombines TRBV7-6 with TRBJ2-6; D ambiguous. CDR3 length: 14 residues. V shed 4 bases and J shed 4 bases, with 8 bases lying between them. Germline CDR1 SGHVS, CDR2 FNYEAQ. This CDR3 reads CASSSRSGANVLTF. In DNA form, the CDR3 reads TGTGCCAGCAGCTCAAGGTCAGGGGCCAACGTCCTGACTTTC.

This clone is deemed medium-sized (0.01 to 0.1%). The V gene is TRBV6-6, the J gene TRBJ1-1; D is unclear. Trimming pared 2 bases from V and 0 bases from J, leaving 7 bases between. The CDR3 covers 14 residues. Germline-derived CDR1 and CDR2 are MNHNY and SVGAGI (reference sequence). In nucleotides, the CDR3 is TGTGCCAGCAGTTACCAGGAGATGAACACTGAAGCTTTCTTT. Encoded protein: CASSYQEMNTEAFF.

The rearrangement uses TRBV2 and TRBJ1-2, with 7 bases aligning to TRBD1. Trimming took 5 bases from V and 4 from J; bases not matched to a gene: 4. From germline, CDR1 is SNHLY and CDR2 FYNNEI. The CDR3 consists of 13 residues. CDR3 nucleotides: TGTGCCAGCAGTCCCGGGACAGCCTATGGCTACACCTTC. It yields the protein CASSPGTAYGYTF.

J is TRBJ2-2 and V is TRBV11-3, with D hard to call. V was clipped by 5 bases and J by 8 bases, with 9 bases between them. Per germline, CDR1 SGHNT and CDR2 YENEEA. The length of the CDR3 is 12 residues. The CDR3 is CASSLGEGELFF. As DNA, the CDR3 is TGTGCCAGCAGCCTTGGGGAAGGGGAGCTGTTTTTT.

The chain couples TRBV25-1 to TRBJ2-1, with TRBD2 identical over 9 bases. V lost 5 bases to trimming and J lost 3 bases; unmatched junction nucleotides: 5. This CDR3 has 15 residues. Germline lookup yields CDR1 MGHDK and CDR2 SYGVNS. The CDR3 region is CASSRGTSHYNEQFF. CDR3 coding DNA: TGTGCCAGCAGTAGAGGGACTAGCCACTACAATGAGCAGTTCTTC. Drawing the rest from reference TRBV25-1 and TRBJ2-1, the complete variable domain is EADIYQTPRYLVIGTGKKITLECSQTMGHDKMYWYQQDPGMELHLIHYSYGVNSTEKGDLSSESTVSRIRTEHFPLTLESARPSHTSQYLCASSRGTSHYNEQFFGPGTRLTVL.

The chain has TRBV3-1 (or the pseudogene TRBV3-2) and TRBJ1-5; the D is unclear. The CDR3 has 13 amino acids. CDR1 is LGHDT, CDR2 YNNKEL, per germline (reference sequence). V lost 1 base to trimming and J lost 3 bases, with 4 bases between them. CDR3 bases: TGTGCCAGCAGCCAAGGGTACAATCAGCCCCAGCATTTT. As protein: CASSQGYNQPQHF.

The V call is TRBV10-3, the J call TRBJ2-1; D perhaps matches TRBD2 (5 bases). V was clipped by 2 bases and J by 8 bases, with 7 bases between them. Germline loops: CDR1 ENHRY, CDR2 SYGVKD. CDR3 length: 12 amino acids. The CDR3 nucleotides are TGTGCCATCAGTGAGGCGGGTCATGAGCAGTTCTTC. This sequence encodes CAISEAGHEQFF.

This chain links TRBV15 with TRBJ2-6; tentative D call: TRBD1 (5 bases). CDR3 size: 17 residues. Trimming stripped 2 bases from V and 1 base from J, with 12 bases between. CDR1 and CDR2 from the germline V gene are LNHNV and YYDKDF (reference sequence). CDR3 sequence reads: CATSRPPQGSGANVLTF. The CDR3 DNA follows: TGTGCCACCAGCAGACCCCCGCAGGGTTCTGGGGCCAACGTCCTGACTTTC.

The CDR3 spells CASSPTPTSGAINEQFF. CDR3 bases: TGCGCCAGCAGCCCGACCCCGACTAGCGGGGCGATCAATGAGCAGTTCTTC. The chain combines TRBV4-1 with TRBJ2-1; 11 bases are shared with TRBD2. Germline V gene data show CDR1 as MGHRA and CDR2 as YSYEKL. Germline trimming cut 4 bases from V and 6 bases from J; bases unmatched to any gene: 11. This CDR3 contains 17 residues.

The chain recombines TRBV11-3 with TRBJ1-4; no definite D call. There are 15 residues in the CDR3. Germline lookup yields CDR1 SGHNT and CDR2 YENEEA. V was trimmed by 6 bases and J by 8 bases, leaving 19 bases between them. CDR3 sequence (DNA): TGTGCCAGCAGTAGCCGACGTGACCCTGGGGAAAAACTGTTTTTT. This codes for CASSSRRDPGEKLFF.